One sample yielded the 29 T cell receptor beta chains listed below, sequenced in a study of PD-L1 blockade in urothelial cancer. The protocol was immunoSEQ multiplex PCR, while the TCRdb copy is restricted to in-frame clones and leaves out a portion. Among tens of thousands of clones listed, over 75% were seen once. The sequencing here drew on PBMCs, taken around atezolizumab (anti-PD-L1) treatment. These receptors were taken from a man aged 70 or older with urothelial cancer.

The CDR3 reads CASSLGQGAFHEQYF. In DNA form, the CDR3 reads TGTGCCAGCAGCCTGGGACAGGGGGCCTTCCACGAGCAGTACTTC. The V and J genes are TRBV7-9 and TRBJ2-7; 12 bases are a match to TRBD1. The junction had 7 bases not matched to a gene; V was cut back by 5 bases and J by 5 bases. Germline CDR1 SEHNR, CDR2 FQNEAQ (reference sequence). The CDR3 extends over 15 amino acids. Based on the CDR3 plus reference TRBV7-9 and TRBJ2-7, the full variable domain is DTGVSQNPRHKITKRGQNVTFRCDPISEHNRLYWYRQTLGQGPEFLTYFQNEAQLEKSRLLSDRFSAERPKGSFSTLEIQRTEQGDSAMYLCASSLGQGAFHEQYFGPGTRLTVT.

J is TRBJ2-1 and V is TRBV20-1; no reliable D call. CDR1 is DFQATT and CDR2 is SNEGSKA in the germline V gene (reference sequence). Trimming shortened V by 3 bases and J by 8 bases, and 5 bases separated the two germline ends. CDR3 length: 10 residues. The CDR3 DNA reads TGCAGTGCTAGCGAGTATGAGCAGTTCTTC. It encodes CSASEYEQFF.

This chain connects TRBV2 to TRBJ2-1, with 10 bases identical to TRBD2. Germline V gene sequence: CDR1 SNHLY, CDR2 FYNNEI. The CDR3 sequence is 16 residues long. The V gene end was trimmed by 4 bases and the J gene end by 5 bases; junction bases not matched to a gene: 8. CDR3 sequence reads: CASSGLAGVGHNEQFF. CDR3 nucleotide sequence: TGTGCCAGCAGTGGGCTAGCGGGAGTTGGCCACAATGAGCAGTTCTTC. Supplemented by reference TRBV2 and TRBJ2-1, the full variable domain reads EPEVTQTPSHQVTQMGQEVILRCVPISNHLYFYWYRQILGQKVEFLVSFYNNEISEKSEIFDDQFSVERPDGSNFTLKIRSTKLEDSAMYFCASSGLAGVGHNEQFFGPGTRLTVL.

The V gene is TRBV9, the J gene TRBJ2-4; TRBD2 is a possible D gene (5 bases). Germline V CDR1 and CDR2: SGDLS, YYNGEE. Trimming took off 4 bases at V and 6 bases at J, with 20 bases between the two ends. CDR3 length: 16 amino acids. The CDR3 coding sequence is TGTGCCAGCAGCCCCCCGGGATCAAATCGCGGAAACATTCAGTACTTC. This codes for CASSPPGSNRGNIQYF. The variable domain in full, with the rest retrieved from reference TRBV9 and TRBJ2-4, is DSGVTQTPKHLITATGQRVTLRCSPRSGDLSVYWYQQSLDQGLQFLIQYYNGEERAKGNILERFSAQQFPDLHSELNLSSLELGDSALYFCASSPPGSNRGNIQYFGAGTRLSVL.

V gene TRBV11-2 combines with J gene TRBJ2-5; D perhaps matches TRBD2 (5 bases). V was pared by 4 bases and J by 2 bases, with 8 bases between. CDR1 is SGHAT and CDR2 is FQNNGV in the germline V gene. The CDR3 runs 13 residues. This CDR3 is CASSSTGQETQYF. DNA of the CDR3: TGTGCCAGCAGCTCCACGGGGCAAGAGACCCAGTACTTC.

V is TRBV5-4 and J is TRBJ2-7; 7 positions agree with TRBD1. The CDR3 runs to 13 residues. J was trimmed by 5 bases and V by 3 bases; bases with no gene match: 5. Looked up from germline, CDR1 is SGHNT and CDR2 is YYREEE (reference sequence). CDR3 DNA sequence: TGTGCCAGCAGCTCACCAACAGGGGACGAGCAGTACTTC. It is translated as CASSSPTGDEQYF.

The chain joins TRBV5-4 to TRBJ2-1, with 9 bases identical to TRBD2. Per germline, CDR1 SGHNT and CDR2 YYREEE (reference sequence). Trimming at V came to 4 bases and at J to 3 bases, leaving 5 bases not matched to a gene. The CDR3 is 15 residues long. The CDR3 nucleotides read TGTGCCAGCAGCATATTTAGCGGGAGCTACAATGAGCAGTTCTTC. This gives the protein CASSIFSGSYNEQFF.

This chain uses TRBV2 with TRBJ1-2; possibly TRBD1 for D (6 bases). V lost 7 bases, J lost 0 bases, and 9 bases lay in between. CDR1 and CDR2 from the germline V gene are SNHLY and FYNNEI. This CDR3 has 13 residues. CDR3 residues: CASTQGPNYGYTF. The CDR3 region has the DNA TGTGCCAGCACACAGGGTCCTAACTATGGCTACACCTTC.

There are a few counts of this clone. V is TRBV6-6 and J is TRBJ2-1, with TRBD2 matching over 7 bases. J gave up 9 bases and V 0 bases, and 11 bases lay outside the gene matches. The CDR3 runs 16 residues. CDR1 and CDR2 (germline): MNHNY, SVGAGI (reference sequence). CDR3 nucleotides: TGTGCCAGCAGTTACTCGGGACTACTCCCTCTTCGTGAGCAGTTCTTC. Protein product: CASSYSGLLPLREQFF.

The V and J genes are TRBV7-2 and TRBJ2-7; a weak D match, TRBD2 (7 bases). Per germline, CDR1 SGHTA and CDR2 FQGNSA. The CDR3 runs to 16 residues. V dropped 4 bases and J dropped 3 bases, with 19 bases sitting between them. The CDR3 DNA is TGTGCCAGCAGCTCGAGGAGGGGGGGTTCCAGCTACGAGCAGTACTTC. Its translation: CASSSRRGGSSYEQYF. Complete variable domain (other parts from reference TRBV7-2 and TRBJ2-7): GAGVSQSPSNKVTEKGKDVELRCDPISGHTALYWYRQSLGQGLEFLIYFQGNSAPDKSGLPSDRFSAERTGGSVSTLTIQRTQQEDSAVYLCASSSRRGGSSYEQYFGPGTRLTVT.

This rearrangement joins TRBV6-1 to TRBJ2-7, with 9 bases identical to TRBD2. CDR1 is MNHNS, CDR2 SASEGT, per germline. The V segment lost 6 bases and the J segment 2 bases; nucleotides outside the gene matches: 2. The CDR3 is 13 amino acids. In DNA, the CDR3 is TGTGCCAGCAGGTTAGCGGGAGCCTACGAGCAGTACTTC. It translates to CASRLAGAYEQYF.

The chain recombines TRBV19 with TRBJ1-5; D is possibly TRBD1 (5 bases). The CDR3 loop spans 16 amino acids. Trimming removed 6 bases at V and 2 bases at J, with 17 bases between. Germline values: CDR1 LNHDA, CDR2 SQIVND (reference sequence). CDR3 bases: TGTGCCAGTAGGACCCGGGGGAGGCATGGCAATCAGCCCCAGCATTTT. Amino acids: CASRTRGRHGNQPQHF. The entire variable domain, with the rest obtained from reference TRBV19 and TRBJ1-5, is as follows: DGGITQSPKYLFRKEGQNVTLSCEQNLNHDAMYWYRQDPGQGLRLIYYSQIVNDFQKGDIAEGYSVSREKKESFPLTVTSAQKNPTAFYLCASRTRGRHGNQPQHFGDGTRLSIL.

The CDR3 nucleotides are TGTGCCATCAGCAGGGGACAGGGGTACACCGGGGAGCTGTTTTTT. Amino acid sequence: CAISRGQGYTGELFF. J is TRBJ2-2 and V is TRBV10-3, with 10 bases that match TRBD1. Losses at the gene ends were 6 bases for V and 3 bases for J; bases not matched to a gene: 4. CDR1 and CDR2 (germline): ENHRY, SYGVKD. The CDR3 extends over 15 amino acids.

The rearrangement uses TRBV6-4 and TRBJ1-4, with no clear D. The germline V and J ends were trimmed by 10 bases and 5 bases, with 14 bases remaining between them. This CDR3 region has 13 residues. Germline V gives CDR1 MRHNA, CDR2 SNTAGT. CDR3 residues: CATPSRTNEKLFF. The CDR3 coding sequence is TGTGCCACCCCTAGCCGGACGAATGAAAAACTGTTTTTT.

This rearrangement joins TRBV5-4 to TRBJ1-2; 12 positions agree with TRBD1. Germline V gene sequence: CDR1 SGHNT, CDR2 YYREEE (reference sequence). CDR3 length equals 15 residues. V lost 4 bases, J lost 8 bases, and 9 bases stayed unmatched. Written as DNA, the CDR3 is TGTGCCAGCAGCCTACCGGGACAGGGGGCAAGGGGCTACACCTTC. This codes for CASSLPGQGARGYTF.

This clone was counted a few times. The DNA of the CDR3 is TGTGCCAGCAGTAGGACAGGGATCGGGGATGAGCAGTTCTTC. It translates to CASSRTGIGDEQFF. This chain uses TRBV27 with TRBJ2-1; 8 nucleotides match TRBD1. The CDR3 contains 14 residues. V lost 5 bases to trimming and J lost 8 bases; unmatched junction nucleotides: 8. The germline V gene has CDR1 MNHEY and CDR2 SMNVEV (reference sequence).

V is TRBV9 and J is TRBJ2-1; 10 bases are shared with TRBD1. The ends lost 2 bases at V and 5 bases at J; junction bases unmatched: 4. Germline V gene lookup returns CDR1 SGDLS and CDR2 YYNGEE. This CDR3 has 15 amino acids. The CDR3 bases are TGTGCCAGCAGCGTTGACAGGGGGCAGGACAATGAGCAGTTCTTC. Residues: CASSVDRGQDNEQFF.

The rearrangement uses TRBV19 and TRBJ1-2, with 9 bases fitting TRBD1. J lost 3 bases, V lost 9 bases, and 11 bases had no gene match. The CDR3 runs to 15 residues. Germline values: CDR1 LNHDA, CDR2 SQIVND (reference sequence). DNA for the CDR3: TGTGCCAGCCGCCTTGGACAGGGGCCTTACTATGGCTACACCTTC. Its translation is CASRLGQGPYYGYTF.

The rearrangement links TRBV28 to TRBJ1-5; D remains ambiguous. CDR3 length: 12 residues. The germline V and J ends were trimmed by 6 bases and 3 bases, with 6 bases remaining between them. Germline V gene sequence: CDR1 MDHEN, CDR2 SYDVKM. Here the CDR3 DNA reads TGTGCCAGCAGGAAAGCCAATCAGCCCCAGCATTTT. Its protein product is CASRKANQPQHF. The entire variable domain, with the rest obtained from reference TRBV28 and TRBJ1-5, is as follows: DVKVTQSSRYLVKRTGEKVFLECVQDMDHENMFWYRQDPGLGLRLIYFSYDVKMKEKGDIPEGYSVSREKKERFSLILESASTNQTSMYLCASRKANQPQHFGDGTRLSIL.

The chain recombines TRBV2 with TRBJ2-3, with 7 bases lining up with TRBD2. The J segment lost 2 bases and the V segment lost 2 bases, leaving 4 bases of the junction unmatched. From germline, CDR1 is SNHLY and CDR2 FYNNEI. This CDR3 is built from 15 residues. The CDR3 reads CASSESSGFTDTQYF. The CDR3 bases are TGTGCCAGCAGTGAATCTAGCGGATTCACAGATACGCAGTATTTT.

The CDR3 is CAISERREYHEQYF. CDR3 nucleotide sequence: TGTGCCATCAGTGAACGGAGGGAGTACCACGAGCAGTACTTC. This chain links TRBV10-3 with TRBJ2-7; D is perhaps TRBD2 (6 bases). V lost 3 bases, J lost 5 bases, and 14 bases lay in between. From germline, CDR1 is ENHRY and CDR2 SYGVKD. The CDR3 runs 14 residues.

This clone was detected only once. J is TRBJ2-1 and V is TRBV2, with 8 positions matching TRBD2. Trimming took 6 bases from V and 5 from J; bases not matched to a gene: 9. This CDR3 spans 15 amino acids. The V gene's germline CDR1 is SNHLY and CDR2 FYNNEI. In DNA form, the CDR3 reads TGTGCCAGCAGCTACGGACTAGCCGGCCACAATGAGCAGTTCTTC. As protein: CASSYGLAGHNEQFF.

The CDR3 protein is CASSPGRGYNEQFF. In nucleotides, the CDR3 is TGTGCCAGCAGCCCAGGGAGGGGGTACAATGAGCAGTTCTTC. The chain uses TRBV11-3 and TRBJ2-1, with TRBD2 as a possible D gene (7 bases). Trimming shortened V by 5 bases and J by 4 bases, and 12 bases separated the two germline ends. Germline V gene data show CDR1 as SGHNT and CDR2 as YENEEA. This CDR3 comprises 14 residues.

The chain links TRBV2 to TRBJ1-1, with 7 bases that match TRBD1. The V gene end was trimmed by 4 bases and the J gene end by 8 bases; junction bases not matched to a gene: 4. This CDR3 is 12 amino acids long. CDR1 SNHLY and CDR2 FYNNEI come from the germline V gene. CDR3 in amino acids: CASSGTGLEAFF. Written as DNA, the CDR3 is TGTGCCAGCAGTGGGACAGGACTAGAAGCTTTCTTT.

J is TRBJ2-1 and V is TRBV6-4; D is ambiguous. The CDR3 covers 13 residues. Germline values: CDR1 MRHNA, CDR2 SNTAGT. V was trimmed by 2 bases and J by 10 bases, leaving 12 bases between them. CDR3 nucleotide sequence: TGTGCCAGCAGTGACGAGCCCGGAGAAGAGCAGTTCTTC. Its translation is CASSDEPGEEQFF.

This clone was seen once. This sequence joins TRBV5-1 and TRBJ2-7, with 14 bases lining up with TRBD2. The CDR3 extends over 15 amino acids. V shed 4 bases, J shed 6 bases, and the junction held 6 bases outside the gene matches. Germline assignment: CDR1 SGHRS and CDR2 YFSETQ. The CDR3 nucleotides read TGCGCCAGCAGCGTGGGACTAGCGGGAGTCGGCGAGCAGTACTTC. The encoded protein is CASSVGLAGVGEQYF.

V usage is TRBV27 and J usage is TRBJ2-3; TRBD2 matches 13 bases. Trimming at V came to 6 bases and at J to 3 bases, leaving 3 bases not matched to a gene. CDR3 size: 15 residues. Germline CDR1 and CDR2: MNHEY and SMNVEV (reference sequence). Written as DNA, the CDR3 is TGTGCCAGCAGCCGGGGACTAGCGGGAACAGATACGCAGTATTTT. Translated: CASSRGLAGTDTQYF.

V gene TRBV9 combines with J gene TRBJ2-5; 11 bases fit TRBD2. V dropped 4 bases and J dropped 5; count of bases not matched to a gene: 4. From germline, CDR1 is SGDLS and CDR2 YYNGEE. CDR3 size: 14 residues. This CDR3 is CASSYGTSGETQYF. CDR3 sequence (DNA): TGTGCCAGCAGCTATGGGACTAGCGGTGAGACCCAGTACTTC. Filled out from reference TRBV9 and TRBJ2-5, the complete variable domain reads DSGVTQTPKHLITATGQRVTLRCSPRSGDLSVYWYQQSLDQGLQFLIQYYNGEERAKGNILERFSAQQFPDLHSELNLSSLELGDSALYFCASSYGTSGETQYFGPGTRLLVL.

In this sample, this clone turned up a few times. This chain links TRBV18 with TRBJ2-1; 15 bases are a match to TRBD2. Trimming cost V 6 bases and J 7 bases; bases outside gene matches: 7. Germline CDR1 reads KGHSH; CDR2 reads LQKENI. The CDR3 spans 16 residues. This CDR3 is CASSSRTSGRENEQFF. The CDR3 region has the DNA TGTGCCAGCTCCTCTCGGACTAGCGGGAGGGAAAATGAGCAGTTCTTC.